This T cell receptor beta chain stems from a study of shared T cell receptors in the human thymus. With 8 bases clipped from V and 5 bases from J, the junction kept 5 bases outside the gene matches. This CDR3 region has 12 residues. Germline CDR1 reads SGHDN; CDR2 reads FVKESK. Using immunoSEQ multiplex PCR, the repertoire was profiled, and TCRdb retains in-frame clones only, with some absent. The sample has 650,000 to 950,000 clones; 70% to 90% are singletons. The same sample was also studied in work on human thymus T cells. As that study records: The study used thymus tissue resected during corrective heart surgery. Among thymic and blood repertoires, usage of V and J genes appeared biased.

Sequences were obtained from thymocytes. The chain uses TRBV14 and TRBJ1-2, with 7 bases fitting TRBD1. The sequence derives from a girl in the first two years of life with a congenital heart defect. The CDR3 coding sequence is TGTGCCAGCCCGACAGGGAGATATGGCTACACCTTC. Protein product: CASPTGRYGYTF. Variable domain in full (rest from reference TRBV14 and TRBJ1-2): EAGVTQFPSHSVIEKGQTVTLRCDPISGHDNLYWYRRVMGKEIKFLLHFVKESKQDESGMPNNRFLAERTGGTYSTLKVQPAELEDSGVYFCASPTGRYGYTFGSGTRLTVV.